This T cell receptor beta chain is drawn from a study of OX40 agonist ivuxolimab in advanced cancers. Study in general: While on treatment, patients had intravenous ivuxolimab at 0.01 to 10 mg/kg every 2 weeks. There were three patients with partial responses, one having hepatocellular carcinoma and two cutaneous melanoma. Study-level results: Some of the nonresponding patients also showed low levels of normalized T-cell clonal expansion.

Sequencing was performed with immunoSEQ multiplex PCR; in TCRdb, only in-frame clones are kept and a portion is missing. This table has more than 95,000 clones, roughly 90% appearing once. The length of the CDR3 is 13 residues. Germline CDR1 MNHEY, CDR2 SMNVEV (reference sequence). V was shortened by 5 bases and J by 4 bases, with 11 bases between the two germline ends. For this clone: Its antigen is as yet unknown.

This receptor was taken from an adult with an advanced solid tumor such as melanoma, head and neck, liver or kidney cancer. This chain joins TRBV27 and TRBJ1-1; no definite D call. Sequencing used CD4+ or CD8+ T cells sorted from blood, obtained in a trial of the OX40 agonist ivuxolimab. The chain's CDR3 is CASSSHLLTEAFF. DNA for the CDR3: TGTGCCAGCAGTAGCCACCTTCTCACTGAAGCTTTCTTT.